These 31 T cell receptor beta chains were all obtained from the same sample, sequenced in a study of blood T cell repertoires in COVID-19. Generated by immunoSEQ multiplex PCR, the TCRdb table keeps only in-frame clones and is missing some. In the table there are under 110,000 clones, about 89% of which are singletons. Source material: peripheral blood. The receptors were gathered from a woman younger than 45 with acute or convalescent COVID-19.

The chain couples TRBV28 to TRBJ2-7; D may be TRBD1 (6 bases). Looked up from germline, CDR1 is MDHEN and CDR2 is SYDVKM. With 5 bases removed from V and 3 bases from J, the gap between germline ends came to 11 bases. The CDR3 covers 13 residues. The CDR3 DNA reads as TGTGCCAGCAGTACGGGACATCACTACGAGCAGTACTTC. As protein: CASSTGHHYEQYF. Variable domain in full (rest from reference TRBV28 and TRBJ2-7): DVKVTQSSRYLVKRTGEKVFLECVQDMDHENMFWYRQDPGLGLRLIYFSYDVKMKEKGDIPEGYSVSREKKERFSLILESASTNQTSMYLCASSTGHHYEQYFGPGTRLTVT.

The CDR3 is CASSEGGYNEQFF. CDR3 sequence (DNA): TGTGCCAGCAGTGAGGGGGGCTACAATGAGCAGTTCTTC. The V and J genes are TRBV2 and TRBJ2-1, with TRBD2 as a possible D gene (6 bases). Trimming stripped 3 bases from V and 3 bases from J, with 6 bases between. This CDR3 is 13 amino acids long. Germline V lookup: CDR1 SNHLY, CDR2 FYNNEI.

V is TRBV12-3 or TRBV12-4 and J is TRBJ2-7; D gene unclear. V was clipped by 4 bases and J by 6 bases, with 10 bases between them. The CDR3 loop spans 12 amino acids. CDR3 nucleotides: TGTGCCAGCAGTTCCTCAGGCCTCGAGCAGTACTTC. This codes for CASSSSGLEQYF.

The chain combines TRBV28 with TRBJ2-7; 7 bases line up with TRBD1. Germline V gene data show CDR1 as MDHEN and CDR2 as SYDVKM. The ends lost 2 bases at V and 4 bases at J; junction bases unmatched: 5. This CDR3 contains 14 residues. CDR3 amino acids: CASSLSLQGYEQYF. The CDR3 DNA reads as TGTGCCAGCAGTTTAAGTTTACAGGGGTACGAGCAGTACTTC.

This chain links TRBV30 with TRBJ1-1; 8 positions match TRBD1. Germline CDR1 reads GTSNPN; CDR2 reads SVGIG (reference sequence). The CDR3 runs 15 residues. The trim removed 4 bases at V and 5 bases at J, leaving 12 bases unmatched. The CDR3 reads CAWNLQPGGMTEAFF. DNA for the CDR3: TGTGCCTGGAATCTCCAACCAGGGGGCATGACTGAAGCTTTCTTT.

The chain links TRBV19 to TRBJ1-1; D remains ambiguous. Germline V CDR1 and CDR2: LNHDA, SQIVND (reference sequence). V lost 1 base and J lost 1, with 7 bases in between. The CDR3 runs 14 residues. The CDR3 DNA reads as TGTGCCAGTAGTATAGCGGGGTCGAACACTGAAGCTTTCTTT. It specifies CASSIAGSNTEAFF.

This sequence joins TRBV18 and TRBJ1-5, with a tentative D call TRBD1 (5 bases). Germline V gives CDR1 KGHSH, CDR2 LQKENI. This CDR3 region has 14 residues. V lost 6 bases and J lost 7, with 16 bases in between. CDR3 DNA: TGTGCCAGCTCTCCCCAGGGCGGGGAGCAGCCCCAGCATTTT. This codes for CASSPQGGEQPQHF.

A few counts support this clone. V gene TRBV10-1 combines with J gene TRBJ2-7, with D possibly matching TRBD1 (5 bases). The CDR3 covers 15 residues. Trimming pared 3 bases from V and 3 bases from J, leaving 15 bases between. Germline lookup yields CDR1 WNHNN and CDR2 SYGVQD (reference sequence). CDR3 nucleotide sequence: TGCGCCAGCAGTGAAGGCGGCAGGGAAGTCTACGAGCAGTACTTC. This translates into CASSEGGREVYEQYF.

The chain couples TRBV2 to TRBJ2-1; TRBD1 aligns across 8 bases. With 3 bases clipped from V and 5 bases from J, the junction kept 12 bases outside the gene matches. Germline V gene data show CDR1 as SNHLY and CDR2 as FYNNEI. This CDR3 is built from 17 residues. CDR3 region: CASSDRGQNSVDNEQFF. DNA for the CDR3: TGTGCCAGCAGTGACAGGGGGCAAAACTCGGTCGACAATGAGCAGTTCTTC.

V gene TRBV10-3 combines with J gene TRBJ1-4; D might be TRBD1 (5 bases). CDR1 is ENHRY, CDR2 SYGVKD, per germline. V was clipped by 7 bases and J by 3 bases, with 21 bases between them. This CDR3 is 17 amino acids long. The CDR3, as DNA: TGTGCCATCACCCCTGAGGACACGGGCAGCCCTAATGAAAAACTGTTTTTT. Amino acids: CAITPEDTGSPNEKLFF.

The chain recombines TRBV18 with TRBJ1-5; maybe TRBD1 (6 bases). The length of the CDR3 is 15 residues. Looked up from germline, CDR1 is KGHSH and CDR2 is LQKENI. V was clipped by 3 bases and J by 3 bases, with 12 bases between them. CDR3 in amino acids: CASSPTGTLNQPQHF. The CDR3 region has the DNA TGTGCCAGCTCACCCACCGGGACACTCAATCAGCCCCAGCATTTT.

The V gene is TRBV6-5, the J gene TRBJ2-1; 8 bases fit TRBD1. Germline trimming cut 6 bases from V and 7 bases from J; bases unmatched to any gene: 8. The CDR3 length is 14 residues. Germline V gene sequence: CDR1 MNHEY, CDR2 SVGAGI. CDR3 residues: CASRRPGGLNEQFF. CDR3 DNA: TGTGCCAGCAGACGGCCAGGGGGCTTAAATGAGCAGTTCTTC.

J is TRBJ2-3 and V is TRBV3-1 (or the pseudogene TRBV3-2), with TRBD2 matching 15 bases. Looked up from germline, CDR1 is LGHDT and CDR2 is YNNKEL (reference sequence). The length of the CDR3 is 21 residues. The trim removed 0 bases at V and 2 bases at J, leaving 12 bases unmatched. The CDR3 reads CASSQESFTGTSGGHTDTQYF. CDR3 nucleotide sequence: TGTGCCAGCAGCCAAGAGAGTTTCACCGGGACTAGCGGGGGGCACACAGATACGCAGTATTTT.

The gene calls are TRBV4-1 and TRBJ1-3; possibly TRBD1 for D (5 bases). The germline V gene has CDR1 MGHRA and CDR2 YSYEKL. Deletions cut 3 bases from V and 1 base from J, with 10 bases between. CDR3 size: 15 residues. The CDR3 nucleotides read TGCGCCAGCAGCCAGGCTCAGGGTTCTGGAAACACCATATATTTT. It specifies CASSQAQGSGNTIYF.

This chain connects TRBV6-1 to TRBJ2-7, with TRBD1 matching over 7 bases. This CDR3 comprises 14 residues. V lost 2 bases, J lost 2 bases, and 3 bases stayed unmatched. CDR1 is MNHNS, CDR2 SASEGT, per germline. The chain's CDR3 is CASSEYGQAYEQYF. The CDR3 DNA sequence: TGTGCCAGCAGTGAATACGGACAGGCCTACGAGCAGTACTTC.

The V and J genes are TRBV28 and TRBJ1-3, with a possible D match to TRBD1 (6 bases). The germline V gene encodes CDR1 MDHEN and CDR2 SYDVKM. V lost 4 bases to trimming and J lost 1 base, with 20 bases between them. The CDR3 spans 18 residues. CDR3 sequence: CASSWFNGRGNSGNTIYF. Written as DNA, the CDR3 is TGTGCCAGCAGTTGGTTCAACGGGAGGGGGAATTCTGGAAACACCATATATTTT.

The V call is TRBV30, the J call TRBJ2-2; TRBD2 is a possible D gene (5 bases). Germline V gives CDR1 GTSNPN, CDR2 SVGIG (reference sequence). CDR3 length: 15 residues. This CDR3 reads CAQSTRDVGTGELFF. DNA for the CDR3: TGTGCACAATCTACCCGGGATGTAGGCACCGGGGAGCTGTTTTTT.

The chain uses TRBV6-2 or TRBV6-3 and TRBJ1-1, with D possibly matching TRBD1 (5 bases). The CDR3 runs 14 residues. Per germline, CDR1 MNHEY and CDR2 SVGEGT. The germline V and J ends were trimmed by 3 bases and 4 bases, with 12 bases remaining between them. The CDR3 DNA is TGTGCCAGCAGTTATGGGACTAGGGGCACTGAAGCTTTCTTT. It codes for CASSYGTRGTEAFF.

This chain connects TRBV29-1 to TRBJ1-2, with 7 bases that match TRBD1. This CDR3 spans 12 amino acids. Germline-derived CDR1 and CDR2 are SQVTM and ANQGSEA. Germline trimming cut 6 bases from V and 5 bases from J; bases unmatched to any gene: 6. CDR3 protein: CSVGTEIYGYTF. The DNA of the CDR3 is TGCAGCGTCGGGACAGAGATTTATGGCTACACCTTC.

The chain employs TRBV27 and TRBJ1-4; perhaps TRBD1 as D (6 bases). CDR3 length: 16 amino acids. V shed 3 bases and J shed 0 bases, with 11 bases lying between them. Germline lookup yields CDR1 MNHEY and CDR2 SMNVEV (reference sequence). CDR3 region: CASSLGTQPTNEKLFF. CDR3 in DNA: TGTGCCAGCAGTTTGGGGACACAACCAACTAATGAAAAACTGTTTTTT.

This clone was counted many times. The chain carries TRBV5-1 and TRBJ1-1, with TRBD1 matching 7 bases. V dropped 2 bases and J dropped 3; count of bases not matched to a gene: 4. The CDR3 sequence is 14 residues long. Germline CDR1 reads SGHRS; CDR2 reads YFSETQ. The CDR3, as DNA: TGCGCCAGCAGCTTCGGACAGGCCTACACTGAAGCTTTCTTT. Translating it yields CASSFGQAYTEAFF.

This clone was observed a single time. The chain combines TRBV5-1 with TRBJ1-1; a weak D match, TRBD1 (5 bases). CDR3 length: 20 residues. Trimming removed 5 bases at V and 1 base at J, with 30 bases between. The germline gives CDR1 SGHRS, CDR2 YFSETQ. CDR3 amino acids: CASRTGGYLEGRPPNTEAFF. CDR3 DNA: TGCGCCAGCAGGACGGGGGGATATTTGGAAGGTCGACCCCCGAACACTGAAGCTTTCTTT.

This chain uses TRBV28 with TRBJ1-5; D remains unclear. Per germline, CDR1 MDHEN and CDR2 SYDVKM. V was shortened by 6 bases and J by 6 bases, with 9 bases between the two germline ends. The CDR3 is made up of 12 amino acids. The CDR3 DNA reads TGTGCCAGCAGAATTCCCGGTCAGCCCCAGCATTTT. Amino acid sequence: CASRIPGQPQHF.

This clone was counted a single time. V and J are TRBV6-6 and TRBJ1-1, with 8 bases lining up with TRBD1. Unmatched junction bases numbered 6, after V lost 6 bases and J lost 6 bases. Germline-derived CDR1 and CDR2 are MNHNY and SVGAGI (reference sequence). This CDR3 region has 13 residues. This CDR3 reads CASRTGESAEAFF. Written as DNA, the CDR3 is TGTGCCAGCAGGACAGGGGAATCCGCTGAAGCTTTCTTT.

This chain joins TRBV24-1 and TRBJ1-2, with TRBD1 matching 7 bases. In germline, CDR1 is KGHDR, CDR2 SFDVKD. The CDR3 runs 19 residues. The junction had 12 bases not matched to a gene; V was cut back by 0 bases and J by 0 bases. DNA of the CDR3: TGTGCCACCAGTGATTTGCTCGGGGTTGACAGGGTGACTAACTATGGCTACACCTTC. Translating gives CATSDLLGVDRVTNYGYTF.

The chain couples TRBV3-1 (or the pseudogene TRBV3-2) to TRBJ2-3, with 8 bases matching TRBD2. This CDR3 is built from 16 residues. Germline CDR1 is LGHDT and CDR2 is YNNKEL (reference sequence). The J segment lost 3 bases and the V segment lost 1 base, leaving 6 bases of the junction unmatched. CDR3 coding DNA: TGTGCCAGCAGCCAAGTAGCGGGGTGGGGGACAGATACGCAGTATTTT. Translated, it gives CASSQVAGWGTDTQYF.

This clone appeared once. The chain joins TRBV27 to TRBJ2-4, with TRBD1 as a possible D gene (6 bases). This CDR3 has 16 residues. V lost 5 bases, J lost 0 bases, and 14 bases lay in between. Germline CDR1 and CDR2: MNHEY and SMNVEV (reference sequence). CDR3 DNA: TGTGCCAGCAGTGGTAACAGGGTTCTAGCCAAAAACATTCAGTACTTC. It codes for CASSGNRVLAKNIQYF.

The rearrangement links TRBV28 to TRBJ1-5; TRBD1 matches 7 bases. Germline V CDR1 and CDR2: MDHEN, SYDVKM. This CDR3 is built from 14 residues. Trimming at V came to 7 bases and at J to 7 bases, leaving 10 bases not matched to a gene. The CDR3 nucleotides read TGTGCCAGCATTATACAGGGGTTGGGACAGCCCCAGCATTTT. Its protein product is CASIIQGLGQPQHF.

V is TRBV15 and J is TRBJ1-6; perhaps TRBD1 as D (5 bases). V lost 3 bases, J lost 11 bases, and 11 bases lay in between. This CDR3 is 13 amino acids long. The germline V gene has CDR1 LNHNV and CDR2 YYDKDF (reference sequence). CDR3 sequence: CATSSRRVAPLHF. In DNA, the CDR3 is TGTGCCACCAGCAGTCGCAGGGTTGCACCCCTCCACTTT.

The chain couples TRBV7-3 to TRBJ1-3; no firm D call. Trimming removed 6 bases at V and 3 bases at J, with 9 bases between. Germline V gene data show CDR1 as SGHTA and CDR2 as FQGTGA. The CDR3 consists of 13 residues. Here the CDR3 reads CASSTGFGNTIYF. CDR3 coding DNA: TGTGCCAGCAGTACGGGTTTTGGAAACACCATATATTTT.

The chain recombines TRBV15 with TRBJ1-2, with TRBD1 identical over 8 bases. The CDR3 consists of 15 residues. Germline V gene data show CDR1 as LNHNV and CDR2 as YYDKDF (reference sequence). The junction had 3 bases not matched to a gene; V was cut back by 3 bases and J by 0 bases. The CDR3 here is CATSSWTGTNYGYTF. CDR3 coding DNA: TGTGCCACCAGCAGTTGGACAGGGACTAACTATGGCTACACCTTC.